This TCR beta chain is drawn from a study of Tregs in tolerant kidney transplant recipients. As for the study in general: A roughly three-day belatacept mixed lymphocyte reaction, sometimes plus 5-day graft donor restimulation, preceded CD4+CD25+CD127- sorting. Antibodies separated recipient from donor cells. Study results and limitations: Activated donor B cell expansion appeared to reveal the most relevant donor-specific TCRbeta repertoire. Biological reproducibility was not directly addressed in this study.

This clone was observed a single time. Its antigen is as yet unknown. Produced via immunoSEQ multiplex PCR; TCRdb's table is partial and in-frame only. The sample includes around 21,000 clones, roughly 65% of them seen just once. Material: Tregs from blood cultured with allogeneic cells. This receptor was obtained from a human donor in good health.

DNA for the CDR3: TGTGCCAGCAGTCGTCCAGGGGGGCCGTCCGATACGCAGTATTTT. Its translation: CASSRPGGPSDTQYF. The chain carries TRBV6-5 and TRBJ2-3; D is perhaps TRBD1 (7 bases). Germline CDR1 is MNHEY and CDR2 is SVGAGI. This CDR3 spans 15 amino acids. V lost 5 bases, J lost 6 bases, and 18 bases lay in between.